These 5 T cell receptor beta chains were all obtained from the same sample, sequenced in a study of blood T cell repertoires in COVID-19. Sequenced by immunoSEQ multiplex PCR; TCRdb stores in-frame clones only, minus some. There are around 170,000 clones in the sample; roughly 80% occur only once, and roughly 14% lies in the top ten. Source material: peripheral blood. Every receptor here comes from a young man with active or convalescent COVID-19.

V usage is TRBV12-3 or TRBV12-4 and J usage is TRBJ1-2; 7 bases line up with TRBD1. Trimming cost V 6 bases and J 4 bases; bases outside gene matches: 2. The CDR3 loop spans 12 amino acids. The CDR3 spells CASSRDSYGYTF. In nucleotides, the CDR3 is TGTGCCAGCAGCCGGGACAGCTATGGCTACACCTTC.

This clone was recorded once. The chain carries TRBV6-5 and TRBJ1-1; D gene ambiguous. Trimming removed 4 bases at V and 5 bases at J, with 8 bases between. The CDR3 has 12 amino acids. Per the germline V gene, CDR1 is MNHEY and CDR2 is SVGAGI. Written as DNA, the CDR3 is TGTGCCAGCAGTTGGAGGTCGACTGAAGCTTTCTTT. Protein: CASSWRSTEAFF.

This clone appeared a single time. This CDR3 is CASSPVGPRTEVSGANVLTF. CDR3 coding DNA: TGCGCCAGCAGCCCCGTTGGTCCCCGGACAGAAGTCTCTGGGGCCAACGTCCTGACTTTC. The chain recombines TRBV5-1 with TRBJ2-6; perhaps TRBD1 as D (6 bases). Germline CDR1 is SGHRS and CDR2 is YFSETQ. Trimming removed 4 bases at V and 0 bases at J, with 23 bases between. CDR3 size: 20 residues.

The rearrangement uses TRBV6-5 and TRBJ2-2, with a possible D match to TRBD1 (5 bases). CDR3 size: 14 residues. Trimming took 2 bases from V and 6 from J, leaving 10 bases between them. Germline-derived CDR1 and CDR2 are MNHEY and SVGAGI. Here the CDR3 DNA reads TGTGCCAGCAGTTACAAGGGGAAGGCCGGGGAGCTGTTTTTT. Amino acids: CASSYKGKAGELFF.

The chain is built from TRBV18 and TRBJ2-5; perhaps TRBD1 as D (5 bases). V lost 6 bases and J 5 bases, leaving 10 bases between the germline ends. Germline-derived CDR1 and CDR2 are KGHSH and LQKENI. This CDR3 is built from 12 residues. This CDR3 is CASSHRNETQYF. DNA of the CDR3: TGTGCCAGCTCTCACAGGAATGAGACCCAGTACTTC.